A selection of T cell receptor beta chains follows, all from one sample in a study of regulatory T cells in long-lasting Graves disease. TCRdb redid the calling of the multiplex PCR reads with MiXCR, one entry per CDR3 protein. The sample records 400,000 to 500,000 distinct CDR3 sequences, less than 20% being singletons. Separately, the same data were catalogued under a study of T cells in Graves' hyperthyroidism and ophthalmopathy.

Sequenced here: peripheral blood mononuclear cells (PBMCs), sampled at new diagnosis, from a patient treated with antithyroid drugs. Receptors were obtained from a woman aged 25 to 45 with Graves disease. Each CDR3 is given with its conserved first and last residue. D genes are given only for firm matches. Clone size is not always given. Where it is, it says once, few, many or a class for expanded clones.

J gene: TRBJ1-1; V gene: TRBV7-9; D gene: TRBD1; clone size: few; CDR3 DNA: TGTGCCGGGACAGGGGTGGGCACTGAAGCTTTCTTT; CDR3 protein: CAGTGVGTEAFF
J gene: TRBJ2-1; V gene: TRBV7-2; D gene: -; clone size: few; CDR3 DNA: TGTGCCAGCAGCCCAAGCACTAGCTTCTCTACCGGGTGGAGCTACAATGAGCAGTTCTTC; CDR3 protein: CASSPSTSFSTGWSYNEQFF
J gene: TRBJ2-7; V gene: TRBV7-8; D gene: -; clone size: many; CDR3 DNA: TGTGCCAGCAGCTTAGTCCAGGTTCGGTCCCACGAGCAGTACTTC; CDR3 protein: CASSLVQVRSHEQYF
J gene: TRBJ1-1; V gene: TRBV7-2; D gene: -; clone size: many; CDR3 DNA: TGTGCCAGCACCCCGGTTGTGAACACTGAAGCTTTCTTT; CDR3 protein: CASTPVVNTEAFF
J gene: TRBJ2-7; V gene: TRBV4-3; D gene: TRBD1; clone size: few; CDR3 DNA: TGCGCCAGCAGCTTCCTTATATCCGGGACAGGGGGCTACGAGCAGTACTTC; CDR3 protein: CASSFLISGTGGYEQYF
J gene: TRBJ2-7; V gene: TRBV20-1; D gene: TRBD2; clone size: many; CDR3 DNA: TGCAGTGACCCAGCGGGAACCTACGAGCAGTACTTC; CDR3 protein: CSDPAGTYEQYF
J gene: TRBJ1-1; V gene: TRBV12-3/TRBV12-4; D gene: -; clone size: many; CDR3 DNA: TGTGCCAGCAGGCTTTTCACTGAAGCTTTCTTT; CDR3 protein: CASRLFTEAFF
J gene: TRBJ2-3; V gene: TRBV7-2; D gene: TRBD2; clone size: many; CDR3 DNA: TGTGCCAGCAGCTGGAATAGCGGGGATACGCAGTATTTT; CDR3 protein: CASSWNSGDTQYF
J gene: TRBJ2-2; V gene: TRBV4-1; D gene: -; clone size: -; CDR3 DNA: TGCGCCAGCACCCAAGGGGTTGGGCATAACACCGGGGAGCTGTTTTTT; CDR3 protein: CASTQGVGHNTGELFF
J gene: TRBJ1-5; V gene: TRBV12-3/TRBV12-4; D gene: TRBD1; clone size: many; CDR3 DNA: TGTGCCAGCAGGCTAGACAGGGATAGCAATCAGCCCCAGCATTTT; CDR3 protein: CASRLDRDSNQPQHF
J gene: TRBJ2-7; V gene: TRBV6-9; D gene: TRBD2; clone size: many; CDR3 DNA: TGTGCCAGCAGTTACGGGCTAGCGGGAAGCTGGTACGAGCAGTACTTC; CDR3 protein: CASSYGLAGSWYEQYF
J gene: TRBJ2-3; V gene: TRBV27; D gene: TRBD2; clone size: -; CDR3 DNA: TGTGCCAGCAGTTTATCGCTGAGCGGGAGGGCCTCCCTCGCAGATACGCAGTATTTT; CDR3 protein: CASSLSLSGRASLADTQYF
J gene: TRBJ1-5; V gene: TRBV28; D gene: -; clone size: few; CDR3 DNA: TGTGCCAGCAGTTTATCCCCGACCATCAGCAATCAGCCCCAGCATTTT; CDR3 protein: CASSLSPTISNQPQHF
J gene: TRBJ2-2; V gene: TRBV7-2; D gene: -; clone size: -; CDR3 DNA: TGTGCCAGCAGCGCGGGATGGCGGAAGAACACCGGGGAGCTGTTTTTT; CDR3 protein: CASSAGWRKNTGELFF
J gene: TRBJ2-3; V gene: TRBV7-6; D gene: -; clone size: few; CDR3 DNA: TGTGCCAGCAGCTTGTTCTCGGGGACGGGCTCCTCTAGCACAGATACGCAGTATTTT; CDR3 protein: CASSLFSGTGSSSTDTQYF
J gene: TRBJ2-1; V gene: TRBV2; D gene: -; clone size: many; CDR3 DNA: TGTGCCAGCAGGGACAGCCTGACCTACAATGAGCAGTTCTTC; CDR3 protein: CASRDSLTYNEQFF
J gene: TRBJ2-1; V gene: TRBV20-1; D gene: -; clone size: few; CDR3 DNA: TGCAGTGCTAGAAGGGGGAATGAGCAGTTCTTC; CDR3 protein: CSARRGNEQFF
J gene: TRBJ2-1; V gene: TRBV7-8; D gene: -; clone size: many; CDR3 DNA: TGTGCCAGCAGCTTCCTAGCGCAAGCCTACAATGAGCAGTTCTTC; CDR3 protein: CASSFLAQAYNEQFF
J gene: TRBJ2-1; V gene: TRBV18; D gene: TRBD2; clone size: few; CDR3 DNA: TGTGCCAGCTCGCACACTCTAGCGGGAGTACACAATGAGCAGTTCTTC; CDR3 protein: CASSHTLAGVHNEQFF
J gene: TRBJ2-2; V gene: TRBV5-6; D gene: TRBD1; clone size: -; CDR3 DNA: TGTGCCAGCAGCTTTGGGACAGGGGTTTTCGGGGAGCTGTTTTTT; CDR3 protein: CASSFGTGVFGELFF
J gene: TRBJ1-1; V gene: TRBV6-5; D gene: TRBD1; clone size: -; CDR3 DNA: TGTGCCAGCAGTTATAAGAGAGGGACAGGCACTGAAGCTTTCTTT; CDR3 protein: CASSYKRGTGTEAFF
J gene: TRBJ2-1; V gene: TRBV12-3/TRBV12-4; D gene: TRBD2; clone size: many; CDR3 DNA: TGTGCCAGCAGTCCCCTGCAGGGAAGCGGGAGGGTTTACAATGAGCAGTTCTTC; CDR3 protein: CASSPLQGSGRVYNEQFF
J gene: TRBJ2-4; V gene: TRBV5-1; D gene: -; clone size: -; CDR3 DNA: TGCGCCAGCAGCTTGGCAGGGTCCCTAGCCAAAAACATTCAGTACTTC; CDR3 protein: CASSLAGSLAKNIQYF
J gene: TRBJ1-2; V gene: TRBV7-9; D gene: -; clone size: few; CDR3 DNA: TGTGCCAGCAGCGGTCAGGATGGCTACACCTTC; CDR3 protein: CASSGQDGYTF
J gene: TRBJ1-6; V gene: TRBV6-1; D gene: -; clone size: -; CDR3 DNA: TGTCTAACACGGAGCTCCTATAATTCACCCCTCCACTTT; CDR3 protein: CLTRSSYNSPLHF
J gene: TRBJ2-7; V gene: TRBV28; D gene: TRBD2; clone size: many; CDR3 DNA: TGTGCCACCTTGCCCCCGGGACTAGCCCCCCACGAGCAGTACTTC; CDR3 protein: CATLPPGLAPHEQYF
J gene: TRBJ1-2; V gene: TRBV12-3/TRBV12-4; D gene: -; clone size: -; CDR3 DNA: TGTGCCAGCGGGTTTCTTCGACAGGCCACTAACTATGGCTACACCTTC; CDR3 protein: CASGFLRQATNYGYTF
J gene: TRBJ1-2; V gene: TRBV3-1; D gene: TRBD1; clone size: -; CDR3 DNA: TGTGCCAGCAGCCCGCCCTTTGGGACAGGGGCTTCTGGCTACACCTTC; CDR3 protein: CASSPPFGTGASGYTF
J gene: TRBJ1-5; V gene: TRBV28; D gene: -; clone size: many; CDR3 DNA: TGTGCCAGCACCTGGGGTAGCAATCAGCCCCAGCATTTT; CDR3 protein: CASTWGSNQPQHF
J gene: TRBJ1-1; V gene: TRBV7-2; D gene: -; clone size: many; CDR3 DNA: TGTGCCAGCAGCTCTGCCGGGACCTGGAGGAGGAACACTGAAGCTTTCTTT; CDR3 protein: CASSSAGTWRRNTEAFF
J gene: TRBJ1-2; V gene: TRBV2; D gene: TRBD1; clone size: -; CDR3 DNA: TGTGCCAGCAGACGAACAGGGGGCAGGGGCTACACCTTC; CDR3 protein: CASRRTGGRGYTF
J gene: TRBJ2-1; V gene: TRBV20-1; D gene: TRBD2; clone size: many; CDR3 DNA: TGCAGTCTGAACCTAGCGGGAGGACCCAATGAGCAGTTCTTC; CDR3 protein: CSLNLAGGPNEQFF
J gene: TRBJ2-2; V gene: TRBV11-2; D gene: -; clone size: many; CDR3 DNA: TGTGCCAGCAGCTTAGGACATTCGAGGGACGGGGAGCTGTTTTTT; CDR3 protein: CASSLGHSRDGELFF
J gene: TRBJ2-3; V gene: TRBV12-3/TRBV12-4; D gene: -; clone size: many; CDR3 DNA: TGTGCCAGCAGTTTAGCTGAGGGAACGGATACGCAGTATTTT; CDR3 protein: CASSLAEGTDTQYF
J gene: TRBJ2-7; V gene: TRBV11-2; D gene: -; clone size: many; CDR3 DNA: TGTGCCAGCAGCTTAGATTACGGGTACGAGCAGTACTTC; CDR3 protein: CASSLDYGYEQYF
J gene: TRBJ1-5; V gene: TRBV6-2/TRBV6-3; D gene: TRBD1; clone size: few; CDR3 DNA: TGTGCCAGCAGGGACAGGTTTCATCAGCCCCAGCATTTT; CDR3 protein: CASRDRFHQPQHF
J gene: TRBJ2-5; V gene: TRBV2; D gene: -; clone size: -; CDR3 DNA: TGTGCCAGCACCTGGGAACGTAAAGAGACCCAGTACTTC; CDR3 protein: CASTWERKETQYF
J gene: TRBJ2-1; V gene: TRBV9; D gene: TRBD1; clone size: few; CDR3 DNA: TGTGCCAGCAGCGGCCGACAGGGTACGGATTACAATGAGCAGTTCTTC; CDR3 protein: CASSGRQGTDYNEQFF
J gene: TRBJ2-5; V gene: TRBV19; D gene: TRBD2; clone size: few; CDR3 DNA: TGTGCCAGTAGTGAGCGGGAGTTAGAGACCCAGTACTTC; CDR3 protein: CASSERELETQYF
J gene: TRBJ2-2; V gene: TRBV29-1; D gene: -; clone size: few; CDR3 DNA: TGCAGCGTTGAAAGCGGGCCCCCCACCGGGGAGCTGTTTTTT; CDR3 protein: CSVESGPPTGELFF
J gene: TRBJ1-2; V gene: TRBV18; D gene: -; clone size: many; CDR3 DNA: TGTGCCAGCTCAGTACAGCGAGATGGCTACACCTTC; CDR3 protein: CASSVQRDGYTF